The 24 T cell receptor beta chains below were found in one sample sequenced in a study of T cell repertoires in cytomegalovirus infection. Their specific antigens are unknown. A single record per CDR3 protein comes from TCRdb applying MiXCR to the reads. The data show 700,000 to 850,000 distinct CDR3 sequences, 30% to 35% seen once. This specimen was cultured CD8+ T cells from PBMCs, taken from culture after CMV antigen stimulation. The receptors were gathered from a human donor in good health (CMV status not recorded). Some clones in this sample may be carry-over from other donors' samples.

In this sample, this clonotype turned up a few times. This chain uses TRBV7-9 with TRBJ2-7, with a possible D match to TRBD1 (6 bases). Germline CDR1 reads SEHNR; CDR2 reads FQNEAQ (reference sequence). Trimming stripped 5 bases from V and 5 bases from J, with 13 bases between. The length of the CDR3 is 13 residues. The CDR3 sequence: CASSGRDTHEQYV. The CDR3, as DNA: TGTGCCAGCAGCGGCCGGGACACCCACGAGCAGTACGTC.

The chain combines TRBV4-1 with TRBJ2-7; the D gene is possibly TRBD2 (6 bases). V was trimmed by 0 bases and J by 2 bases, leaving 14 bases between them. The CDR3 is 16 residues long. The V gene's germline CDR1 is MGHRA and CDR2 YSYEKL. CDR3 DNA sequence: TGCGCCAGCAGCCAAGAGTGGGGAGGCCTAACCTACGAGCAGTACGTC. This translates into CASSQEWGGLTYEQYV.

This clonotype was detected many times. The genes are TRBV7-2 and TRBJ1-1; 9 bases agree with TRBD1. V was clipped by 5 bases and J by 1 base; unmatched bases: 8. CDR3 length: 16 residues. Germline CDR1 is SGHTA and CDR2 is FQGNSA. CDR3 coding DNA: TGTGCCAGCAGCCAGTGGGACAGGGATGGGAACACTGAAGCTTTCTTT. This codes for CASSQWDRDGNTEAFF.

The chain is built from TRBV6-1 and TRBJ1-4; D is uncertain. V lost 4 bases and J lost 6, with 3 bases in between. The CDR3 contains 11 residues. Germline assignment: CDR1 MNHNS and CDR2 SASEGT. The CDR3 DNA follows: TGTGCCAGCAGTGTGTATGAAAAACTGTTTTTT. Translated: CASSVYEKLFF.

This chain links TRBV6-6 with TRBJ1-5, with TRBD1 identical over 8 bases. The V and J ends lost 7 bases and 3 bases, in that order; junction bases with no gene match: 8. From germline, CDR1 is MNHNY and CDR2 SVGAGI (reference sequence). The CDR3 length is 15 residues. CDR3 residues: CASTETGATNQPQHF. CDR3 coding DNA: TGTGCCAGCACCGAGACAGGGGCGACCAATCAGCCCCAGCATTTT.

In this sample, this clonotype turned up a few times. This chain joins TRBV4-2 and TRBJ1-4, with 7 bases identical to TRBD1. V dropped 0 bases and J dropped 6; count of bases not matched to a gene: 7. The CDR3 is made up of 16 amino acids. CDR1 and CDR2 (germline): LGHNA, YNFKEQ. CDR3 DNA: TGTGCCAGCAGCCAAGAAATAGGAGGGGGCTATGAAAAACTGTTTTTT. Translating gives CASSQEIGGGYEKLFF.

The chain recombines TRBV24-1 with TRBJ2-3; perhaps D is TRBD1 or TRBD2 (6 bases each). Germline CDR1 KGHDR, CDR2 SFDVKD. The CDR3 covers 16 residues. V lost 0 bases to trimming and J lost 5 bases, with 14 bases between them. The CDR3: CATSDLRLGGLDTQYF. Written as DNA, the CDR3 is TGTGCCACCAGTGATTTGCGGCTGGGGGGCCTAGATACGCAGTATTTT.

V gene TRBV4-3 combines with J gene TRBJ1-2; a weak D match, TRBD1 (5 bases). Germline lookup yields CDR1 LGHNA and CDR2 YSLEER. This CDR3 contains 16 residues. The V gene lost 0 bases and the J gene lost 4 bases, with 15 bases spanning the gap. The CDR3 region is CASSQEVGVLGYGYTF. Here the CDR3 DNA reads TGCGCCAGCAGCCAAGAGGTAGGGGTCCTGGGCTATGGCTACACCTTC.

In regard to this clonotype: This may come from a read error, since a much larger clone is one base off. CDR3 sequence reads: CASSGGFGELFF. Written as DNA, the CDR3 is TGTGCCAGCAGCGGGGGGTTCGGGGAGCTGTTTTTT. The chain employs TRBV9 and TRBJ2-2, with D perhaps assigned TRBD1 or TRBD2 (5 bases each). Germline V CDR1 and CDR2: SGDLS, YYNGEE. CDR3 length: 12 residues. The germline V and J ends were trimmed by 3 bases and 7 bases, with 7 bases remaining between them.

This clonotype was seen a handful of times. The CDR3 region has the DNA TGTGCCACCAGTGCCTCTGGGCCCCATCGGAGGAATCAGCCCCAGCATTTT. This translates into CATSASGPHRRNQPQHF. The chain carries TRBV24-1 and TRBJ1-5; the D is unclear. CDR1 KGHDR and CDR2 SFDVKD come from the germline V gene. The length of the CDR3 is 17 residues. The V and J ends lost 5 bases and 4 bases respectively, with 20 bases between them.

In this sample, this clonotype turned up many times. This chain connects TRBV6-5 to TRBJ1-1, with D unclear. The CDR3 loop spans 13 amino acids. The V gene lost 0 bases and the J gene lost 5 bases, with 7 bases spanning the gap. Germline V gives CDR1 MNHEY, CDR2 SVGAGI. The CDR3 protein is CASSYSGRTEAFF. As DNA, the CDR3 is TGTGCCAGCAGTTACTCGGGGAGAACTGAAGCTTTCTTT.

The chain joins TRBV12-3 or TRBV12-4 to TRBJ2-3; D unresolved. This CDR3 is built from 17 residues. Trimming left V 2 bases short and J 2 bases short, with 17 bases between. CDR3 in DNA: TGTGCCAGCAGTTTACTTAAGAGACCGACGAACACAGATACGCAGTATTTT. It codes for CASSLLKRPTNTDTQYF.

The J gene is TRBJ2-3, the V gene TRBV7-9, with 7 bases that match TRBD1. Germline CDR1 is SEHNR and CDR2 is FQNEAQ (reference sequence). This CDR3 has 17 residues. V shed 2 bases, J shed 3 bases, and the junction held 11 bases outside the gene matches. CDR3 sequence: CASSLSYDQGVTDTQYF. CDR3 nucleotide sequence: TGTGCCAGCAGCTTATCGTATGACCAGGGGGTAACAGATACGCAGTATTTT.

V and J are TRBV24-1 and TRBJ2-3; TRBD2 matches 13 bases. Germline trimming cut 1 base from V and 0 bases from J; bases unmatched to any gene: 9. This CDR3 contains 20 residues. The germline CDR1 and CDR2 sequences are KGHDR and SFDVKD. The CDR3 region is CATSDFPTSGGAVSTDTQYF. The CDR3 DNA reads as TGTGCCACCAGTGATTTCCCCACTAGCGGGGGGGCCGTGAGCACAGATACGCAGTATTTT.

The V and J genes are TRBV5-4 and TRBJ2-3; possible D gene TRBD2, 6 bases. V was pared by 3 bases and J by 3 bases, with 11 bases between. Germline CDR1 reads SGHNT; CDR2 reads YYREEE (reference sequence). The length of the CDR3 is 14 residues. CDR3 coding DNA: TGTGCCAGCAGCTGGGGGGAAGCTACAGATACGCAGTATTTT. Its protein is CASSWGEATDTQYF.

In its sample, this clonotype was seen a few times. This chain uses TRBV6-6 with TRBJ1-2, with no clear D. CDR3 size: 15 residues. V was pared by 6 bases and J by 4 bases, with 18 bases between. The germline CDR1 and CDR2 sequences are MNHNY and SVGAGI (reference sequence). In nucleotides, the CDR3 is TGTGCCAGCAGCCCTCGGGAGGCTCCGACCTATGGCTACACCTTC. This encodes CASSPREAPTYGYTF.

Only a few counts were recorded for this clonotype. This chain joins TRBV7-9 and TRBJ2-1; D possibly corresponds to TRBD2 (7 bases). Germline V gene data show CDR1 as SEHNR and CDR2 as FQNEAQ (reference sequence). V lost 6 bases and J lost 4, with 10 bases in between. CDR3 length: 13 amino acids. The CDR3 region is CASSRGAYNEQFF. CDR3 DNA: TGTGCCAGCAGTCGGGGGGCTTACAATGAGCAGTTCTTC.

The chain joins TRBV5-4 to TRBJ2-1, with a tentative D call TRBD2 (6 bases). This CDR3 is 15 amino acids long. Trimming removed 0 bases at V and 2 bases at J, with 9 bases between. From germline, CDR1 is SGHNT and CDR2 YYREEE (reference sequence). CDR3 DNA sequence: TGTGCCAGCAGCTTGGGGGGGGAAGCCTACAATGAGCAGTTCTTC. This sequence encodes CASSLGGEAYNEQFF. Based on the CDR3 plus reference TRBV5-4 and TRBJ2-1, the full variable domain is ETGVTQSPTHLIKTRGQQVTLRCSSQSGHNTVSWYQQALGQGPQFIFQYYREEENGRGNFPPRFSGLQFPNYSSELNVNALELDDSALYLCASSLGGEAYNEQFFGPGTRLTVL.

In this sample, this clonotype turned up a few times. The genes are TRBV25-1 and TRBJ1-6; 7 positions match TRBD1. This CDR3 has 16 amino acids. Unmatched junction bases numbered 6, after V lost 0 bases and J lost 7 bases. Per the germline V gene, CDR1 is MGHDK and CDR2 is SYGVNS. CDR3 sequence reads: CASSEYFPTGNSPLHF. For the CDR3, the DNA is TGTGCCAGCAGTGAATATTTCCCGACAGGGAATTCACCCCTCCACTTT.

This clonotype turned up a few times. The chain combines TRBV20-1 with TRBJ2-5; D unresolved. There are 15 residues in the CDR3. The V end lost 3 bases, the J end lost 2 bases, and 16 bases lay between the germline ends. Per germline, CDR1 DFQATT and CDR2 SNEGSKA (reference sequence). The CDR3 loop reads CSASVGLGVQETQYF. DNA for the CDR3: TGCAGTGCTAGTGTGGGCCTAGGAGTACAAGAGACCCAGTACTTC.

V usage is TRBV28 and J usage is TRBJ1-6, with TRBD1 matching over 9 bases. Germline V gene data show CDR1 as MDHEN and CDR2 as SYDVKM. V shed 3 bases and J 10 bases; nucleotides not matched to a gene: 4. The CDR3 totals 14 residues. The CDR3 loop is CASSLGTGQSPLHF. The CDR3 DNA reads as TGTGCCAGCAGTTTGGGGACAGGGCAATCACCCCTCCACTTT.

On this clonotype: The germline gene is not matched at one end of the junction; a read error may be the cause. This rearrangement joins TRBV7-4 to TRBJ2-5, with a possible D match to TRBD1 (6 bases). This CDR3 has 15 amino acids. The V gene's germline CDR1 is SGHVT and CDR2 SQSDAQ. Written as DNA, the CDR3 is TGTGCCAGCAGCTTAAAGAGGGACATCCAAGAGACCCACTACTTC. It encodes CASSLKRDIQETHYF.

This chain joins TRBV6-6 and TRBJ2-1; 10 bases map to TRBD1. Germline assignment: CDR1 MNHNY and CDR2 SVGAGI (reference sequence). After removal of 0 bases from V and 7 bases from J, the junction contained 9 bases not matched to a gene. The CDR3 contains 17 residues. The CDR3 loop reads CASSYSSDGTGVNEQFF. The CDR3 DNA reads TGTGCCAGCAGTTACTCGAGTGATGGGACAGGGGTAAATGAGCAGTTCTTC.

The chain carries TRBV19 and TRBJ1-3; D gene ambiguous. V was cut by 6 bases and J by 0 bases, with 9 bases left in between. The germline gives CDR1 LNHDA, CDR2 SQIVND (reference sequence). There are 14 residues in the CDR3. CDR3 residues: CASSGGYSGNTIYF. The CDR3 DNA is TGTGCCAGTAGCGGAGGATACTCTGGAAACACCATATATTTT.